The 10 T cell receptor beta chains given below trace back to one sample, sequenced in a study of shared clonotypes between healthy human individuals. The repertoire was sequenced with immunoSEQ multiplex PCR; TCRdb's copy has only in-frame clones and lacks some. The sample yields about 2 million clones, 95% seen once. Sequencing was performed on naive CD4+ T cells sorted from blood. Noted subset: CD45RA+ positively selected. The source of these receptors is a man between 18 and 29 years old in good health.

V usage is TRBV10-3 and J usage is TRBJ2-7, with TRBD1 matching 12 bases. Germline CDR1 is ENHRY and CDR2 is SYGVKD. V gave up 4 bases and J gave up 3 bases; unmatched junction bases: 4. This CDR3 comprises 15 residues. The CDR3 nucleotides are TGTGCCATCAGTGGGGGACAGGGGGCGATCTACGAGCAGTACTTC. This translates into CAISGGQGAIYEQYF.

The chain carries TRBV10-2 and TRBJ2-7; D is possibly TRBD1 or TRBD2 (6 bases each). The CDR3 is 14 amino acids. CDR1 is WSHSY, CDR2 SAAADI, per germline. Trimming pared 3 bases from V and 1 base from J, leaving 10 bases between. CDR3 nucleotide sequence: TGCGCCAGCAGTGACGGGGGCGGGTCCTACGAGCAGTACTTC. Translating gives CASSDGGGSYEQYF.

On this clone: The same CDR3 can be traced to other DNA sequences in this sample. The chain carries TRBV29-1 and TRBJ2-7; TRBD2 is a possible D gene (5 bases). The CDR3 has 12 amino acids. Looked up from germline, CDR1 is SQVTM and CDR2 is ANQGSEA. V dropped 2 bases and J dropped 4 bases, with 9 bases sitting between them. The CDR3 here is CSVESGGYEQYF. The CDR3 nucleotides are TGCAGCGTTGAATCGGGCGGGTACGAGCAGTACTTC.

This clone appeared once. V gene TRBV7-9 combines with J gene TRBJ1-1, with a possible D match to TRBD1 (5 bases). V dropped 2 bases and J dropped 6 bases, with 10 bases sitting between them. The germline V gene has CDR1 SEHNR and CDR2 FQNEAQ (reference sequence). CDR3 length equals 13 residues. The DNA of the CDR3 is TGTGCCAGCAGCTTAACAGAAGGGGCTGAAGCTTTCTTT. This encodes CASSLTEGAEAFF.

The J gene is TRBJ2-5, the V gene TRBV2, with TRBD1 matching 7 bases. V was clipped by 8 bases and J by 1 base; unmatched bases: 4. The length of the CDR3 is 13 residues. The germline V gene encodes CDR1 SNHLY and CDR2 FYNNEI. CDR3 protein: CASARDSQETQYF. The CDR3 DNA reads as TGTGCCAGCGCCCGGGACAGCCAAGAGACCCAGTACTTC.

The sample holds one count of this clone. The chain recombines TRBV28 with TRBJ1-2; 7 nucleotides match TRBD1. V was pared by 4 bases and J by 0 bases, with 5 bases of the junction left unmatched. CDR1 is MDHEN, CDR2 SYDVKM, per germline. This CDR3 region has 15 residues. Here the CDR3 DNA reads TGTGCCAGCAGTTCACCAGGGGGAGCTAACTATGGCTACACCTTC. This sequence encodes CASSSPGGANYGYTF.

V is TRBV7-2 and J is TRBJ1-6, with D maybe TRBD1 (5 bases). Germline V gene lookup returns CDR1 SGHTA and CDR2 FQGNSA. The CDR3 spans 15 residues. V lost 1 base and J 7 bases, leaving 11 bases between the germline ends. This CDR3 is CASSLGAGKNSPLHF. The DNA of the CDR3 is TGTGCCAGCAGCTTAGGGGCAGGGAAAAATTCACCCCTCCACTTT.

As concerns this clone: Other nucleotide sequences in the sample specify the same CDR3. The chain joins TRBV18 to TRBJ1-1; D not certain. V gave up 2 bases and J gave up 4 bases, with 5 bases separating them. Germline V gene lookup returns CDR1 KGHSH and CDR2 LQKENI. The CDR3 is made up of 12 amino acids. The CDR3 bases are TGTGCCAGCTCACCAGCATCCACTGAAGCTTTCTTT. The encoded protein is CASSPASTEAFF.

The chain combines TRBV15 with TRBJ2-7; D is ambiguous. The V gene lost 1 base and the J gene lost 5 bases, with 9 bases spanning the gap. CDR1 is LNHNV and CDR2 is YYDKDF in the germline V gene (reference sequence). The CDR3 is made up of 13 amino acids. The CDR3, as DNA: TGTGCCACCAGCAGAGGGAAGTTGGACGAGCAGTACTTC. This sequence encodes CATSRGKLDEQYF.

This clone has only one observation. The rearrangement uses TRBV7-8 and TRBJ2-5; TRBD1 or TRBD2 may be the D gene (5 bases each). The CDR3 spans 16 residues. Trimming left V 5 bases short and J 5 bases short, with 21 bases between. CDR1 and CDR2 from the germline V gene are SGHVS and FQNEAQ. DNA of the CDR3: TGTGCCAGCAGCCACCGGGACGCTGGAATTGGGGAGACCCAGTACTTC. Translated: CASSHRDAGIGETQYF.